The next 16 T cell receptor beta chains were all read from a single sample in a study of T cell responses to AZD1222 COVID-19 vaccine. Clones were read by immunoSEQ multiplex PCR, and TCRdb kept only the in-frame ones, dropping some. The repertoire consists of 120,000 to 150,000 clones, with about nine tenths occurring once and the leading ten covering roughly 1.7%. The sequencing here drew on peripheral blood, taken 28 days after the second AZD1222 dose. These receptors all stem from an adult who received the AZD1222 COVID-19 vaccine.

This rearrangement joins TRBV18 to TRBJ1-1; D unresolved. CDR1 KGHSH and CDR2 LQKENI come from the germline V gene. The CDR3 runs 17 residues. Trimming took 3 bases from V and 0 from J, leaving 17 bases between them. CDR3 DNA: TGTGCCAGCTCACCTCCAGACTTTTCCAACATGAACACTGAAGCTTTCTTT. It encodes CASSPPDFSNMNTEAFF.

The chain joins TRBV6-2 or TRBV6-3 to TRBJ2-1; D might be TRBD1 (6 bases). Germline V CDR1 and CDR2: MNHEY, SVGEGT. The CDR3 totals 14 residues. V was cut by 2 bases and J by 7 bases, with 12 bases left in between. The CDR3 region is CASSYSNRENEQFF. CDR3 nucleotides: TGTGCCAGCAGTTACAGTAACAGGGAAAATGAGCAGTTCTTC.

This clone came up once. The chain links TRBV2 to TRBJ1-3; D call uncertain. The CDR3 has 12 residues. Germline V CDR1 and CDR2: SNHLY, FYNNEI. V lost 0 bases, J lost 7 bases, and 4 bases lay in between. CDR3 residues: CASSEAGNTIYF. The CDR3 coding sequence is TGTGCCAGCAGTGAAGCGGGGAACACCATATATTTT.

Only one count was recorded for this clone. The chain employs TRBV5-8 and TRBJ1-4; D ambiguous. CDR3 length: 12 residues. Germline assignment: CDR1 SGHTS and CDR2 YDEGEE. V gave up 4 bases and J gave up 5 bases, with 6 bases separating them. Here the CDR3 reads CASSGINEKLFF. The CDR3 coding sequence is TGTGCCAGCAGCGGAATCAATGAAAAACTGTTTTTT.

The genes are TRBV10-3 and TRBJ1-2; 10 positions match TRBD1. Germline CDR1 is ENHRY and CDR2 is SYGVKD. The junction had 2 bases not matched to a gene; V was cut back by 5 bases and J by 2 bases. The CDR3 extends over 14 amino acids. CDR3 nucleotide sequence: TGTGCCATCAGTCTGGACAGGGGGAACTATGGCTACACCTTC. Residues: CAISLDRGNYGYTF.

The gene calls are TRBV3-1 (or the pseudogene TRBV3-2) and TRBJ2-2; 10 nucleotides agree with TRBD2. The germline V gene encodes CDR1 LGHDT and CDR2 YNNKEL (reference sequence). The CDR3 runs to 19 residues. V dropped 0 bases and J dropped 8; count of bases not matched to a gene: 15. The CDR3 spells CASSQEWGIAGGPRGELFF. CDR3 coding DNA: TGTGCCAGCAGCCAAGAGTGGGGCATAGCGGGAGGCCCGAGAGGGGAGCTGTTTTTT.

The chain carries TRBV6-5 and TRBJ1-2; 7 bases match TRBD1. CDR1 is MNHEY and CDR2 is SVGAGI in the germline V gene. Trimming at V came to 0 bases and at J to 4 bases, leaving 8 bases not matched to a gene. The CDR3 has 16 residues. As DNA, the CDR3 is TGTGCCAGCAGTTACTCTGGGACAGTAGGATCCTATGGCTACACCTTC. Its protein is CASSYSGTVGSYGYTF.

This chain connects TRBV2 to TRBJ2-1, with 7 bases lining up with TRBD2. This CDR3 is built from 15 residues. CDR1 is SNHLY, CDR2 FYNNEI, per germline. The trim removed 7 bases at V and 5 bases at J, leaving 11 bases unmatched. CDR3 DNA: TGTGCCAGCACCCTTGAGGCGGGAGAGAACAATGAGCAGTTCTTC. Translating it yields CASTLEAGENNEQFF.

CDR3 in DNA: TGTGCCAGCAGTGACCTAGGGCTAGCGGGAGCCCCTATATACTTC. Translating it yields CASSDLGLAGAPIYF. The chain carries TRBV2 and TRBJ2-7, with TRBD2 matching 10 bases. The CDR3 extends over 15 amino acids. V shed 3 bases and J 13 bases; nucleotides not matched to a gene: 15. Germline CDR1 and CDR2: SNHLY and FYNNEI.

The rearrangement uses TRBV18 and TRBJ2-3, with D possibly TRBD1 on 6 matching bases. The CDR3 extends over 14 amino acids. The germline gives CDR1 KGHSH, CDR2 LQKENI. Trimming pared 0 bases from V and 5 bases from J, leaving 9 bases between. This CDR3 is CASSPPTGIDTQYF. DNA for the CDR3: TGTGCCAGCTCACCACCGACAGGCATAGATACGCAGTATTTT.

The chain carries TRBV14 and TRBJ2-2; 9 nucleotides align to TRBD1. Per the germline V gene, CDR1 is SGHDN and CDR2 is FVKESK. With 4 bases clipped from V and 1 base from J, the junction kept 4 bases outside the gene matches. This CDR3 has 16 residues. The CDR3 sequence is CASSPRTGVNTGELFF. The DNA of the CDR3 is TGTGCCAGCAGCCCACGGACAGGGGTGAACACCGGGGAGCTGTTTTTT.

J is TRBJ2-7 and V is TRBV30, with 7 positions matching TRBD1. The CDR3 is 12 amino acids. CDR1 and CDR2 from the germline V gene are GTSNPN and SVGIG (reference sequence). In DNA form, the CDR3 reads TGTGCGGTGGACGCAGGGGGTCGGGAGCAGTACTTC. It is translated as CAVDAGGREQYF.

The V gene is TRBV19, the J gene TRBJ2-1; 8 bases are a match to TRBD2. The CDR3 has 14 amino acids. CDR1 and CDR2 (germline): LNHDA, SQIVND (reference sequence). Germline trimming cut 1 base from V and 7 bases from J; bases unmatched to any gene: 3. The CDR3 sequence is CASSIVGGGNEQFF. CDR3 DNA: TGTGCCAGTAGTATAGTGGGCGGGGGGAATGAGCAGTTCTTC.

The rearrangement links TRBV6-2 or TRBV6-3 to TRBJ2-1, with D perhaps matching TRBD1 (6 bases). V lost 6 bases to trimming and J lost 2 bases, with 20 bases between them. This CDR3 spans 17 amino acids. Germline CDR1 and CDR2: MNHEY and SVGEGT. For the CDR3, the DNA is TGTGCCAGCAGCCGCTCAGGGCAGGGGTGGGCCTACAATGAGCAGTTCTTC. Translation: CASSRSGQGWAYNEQFF.

The rearrangement links TRBV2 to TRBJ1-4; tentatively, D is TRBD1 (5 bases). There are 13 residues in the CDR3. V lost 8 bases to trimming and J lost 5 bases, with 12 bases between them. CDR1 is SNHLY, CDR2 FYNNEI, per germline. CDR3 nucleotides: TGTGCCAGCGGGGCCCGTGGGAATGAAAAACTGTTTTTT. This encodes CASGARGNEKLFF. The full variable domain, with the rest looked up from reference TRBV2 and TRBJ1-4, is EPEVTQTPSHQVTQMGQEVILRCVPISNHLYFYWYRQILGQKVEFLVSFYNNEISEKSEIFDDQFSVERPDGSNFTLKIRSTKLEDSAMYFCASGARGNEKLFFGSGTQLSVL.

The V call is TRBV21-1, the J call TRBJ1-5. TRBV21-1 corresponds to a pseudogene. This CDR3 is 16 amino acids long. Here the CDR3 DNA reads TGTGCCAGCAGCCCCCGAGGAGGGGACCTGTATCAGCCCCAGCATTTT. Residues: CASSPRGGDLYQPQHF.